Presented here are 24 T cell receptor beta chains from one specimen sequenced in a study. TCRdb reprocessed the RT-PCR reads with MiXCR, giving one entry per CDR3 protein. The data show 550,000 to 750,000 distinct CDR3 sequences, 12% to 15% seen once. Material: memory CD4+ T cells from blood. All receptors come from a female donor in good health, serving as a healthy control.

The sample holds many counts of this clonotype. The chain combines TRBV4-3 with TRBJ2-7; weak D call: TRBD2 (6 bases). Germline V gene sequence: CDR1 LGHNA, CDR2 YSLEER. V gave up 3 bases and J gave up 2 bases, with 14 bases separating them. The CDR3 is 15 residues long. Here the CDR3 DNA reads TGCGCCAGCAGCCAGGCGGGGAACGGTCCCTACGAGCAGTACTTC. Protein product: CASSQAGNGPYEQYF.

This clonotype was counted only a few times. This CDR3 reads CASSLSRTGGLMDTEAFF. The CDR3 DNA is TGTGCCAGCAGCTTATCGAGGACAGGGGGCCTTATGGACACTGAAGCTTTCTTT. The V gene is TRBV7-9, the J gene TRBJ1-1, with TRBD1 matching over 11 bases. With 2 bases clipped from V and 3 bases from J, the junction kept 11 bases outside the gene matches. CDR1 is SEHNR, CDR2 FQNEAQ, per germline (reference sequence). The CDR3 is 18 amino acids.

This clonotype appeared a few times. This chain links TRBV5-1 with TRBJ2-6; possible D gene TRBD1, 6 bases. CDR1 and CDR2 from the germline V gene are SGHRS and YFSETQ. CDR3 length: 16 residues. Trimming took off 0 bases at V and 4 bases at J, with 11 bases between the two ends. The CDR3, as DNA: TGCGCCAGCAGCTTGGGGGACACGCCCGGGGCCAACGTCCTGACTTTC. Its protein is CASSLGDTPGANVLTF.

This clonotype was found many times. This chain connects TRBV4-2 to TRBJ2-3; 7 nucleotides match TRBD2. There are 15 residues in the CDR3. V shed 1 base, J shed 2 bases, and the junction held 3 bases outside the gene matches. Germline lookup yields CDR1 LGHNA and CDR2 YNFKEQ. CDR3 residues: CASSQGGGYTDTQYF. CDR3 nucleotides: TGTGCCAGCAGCCAAGGCGGGGGTTACACAGATACGCAGTATTTT.

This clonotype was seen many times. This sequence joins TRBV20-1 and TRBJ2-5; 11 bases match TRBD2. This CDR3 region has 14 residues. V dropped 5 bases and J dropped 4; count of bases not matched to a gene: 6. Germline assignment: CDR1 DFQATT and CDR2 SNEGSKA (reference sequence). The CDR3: CSARTSGRTETQYF. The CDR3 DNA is TGCAGTGCTCGTACTAGCGGGAGAACAGAGACCCAGTACTTC.

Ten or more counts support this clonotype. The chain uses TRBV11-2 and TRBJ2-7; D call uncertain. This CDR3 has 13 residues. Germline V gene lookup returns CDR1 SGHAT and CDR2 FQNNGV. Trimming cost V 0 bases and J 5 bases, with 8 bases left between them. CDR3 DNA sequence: TGTGCCAGCAGCTTAGATATCGAGGACGAGCAGTACTTC. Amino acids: CASSLDIEDEQYF.

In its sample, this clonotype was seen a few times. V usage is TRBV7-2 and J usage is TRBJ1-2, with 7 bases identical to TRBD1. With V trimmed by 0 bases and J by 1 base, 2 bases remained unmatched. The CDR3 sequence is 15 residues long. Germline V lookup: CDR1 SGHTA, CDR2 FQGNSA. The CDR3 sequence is CASSLARDSNYGYTF. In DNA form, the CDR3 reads TGTGCCAGCAGCTTAGCGCGGGACAGTAACTATGGCTACACCTTC.

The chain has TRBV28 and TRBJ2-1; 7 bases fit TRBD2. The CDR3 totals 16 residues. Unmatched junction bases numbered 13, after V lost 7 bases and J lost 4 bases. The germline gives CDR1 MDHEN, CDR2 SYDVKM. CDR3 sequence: CASTFSSGRGYNEQFF. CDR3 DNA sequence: TGTGCCAGCACCTTCTCTAGCGGCCGGGGATACAATGAGCAGTTCTTC.

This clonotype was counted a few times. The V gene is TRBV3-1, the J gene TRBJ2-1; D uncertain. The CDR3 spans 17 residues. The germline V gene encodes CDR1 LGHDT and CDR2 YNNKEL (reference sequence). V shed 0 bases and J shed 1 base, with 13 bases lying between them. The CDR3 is CASSQDPPGWSYNEQFF. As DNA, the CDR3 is TGTGCCAGCAGCCAAGATCCCCCGGGCTGGTCCTACAATGAGCAGTTCTTC.

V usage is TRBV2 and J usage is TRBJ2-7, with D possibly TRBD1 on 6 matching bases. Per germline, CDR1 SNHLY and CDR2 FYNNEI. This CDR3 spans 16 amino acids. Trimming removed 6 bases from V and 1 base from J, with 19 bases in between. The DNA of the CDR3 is TGTGCCAGCAGGGACCGACAGGTCTTAACTTCCTACGAGCAGTACTTC. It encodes CASRDRQVLTSYEQYF.

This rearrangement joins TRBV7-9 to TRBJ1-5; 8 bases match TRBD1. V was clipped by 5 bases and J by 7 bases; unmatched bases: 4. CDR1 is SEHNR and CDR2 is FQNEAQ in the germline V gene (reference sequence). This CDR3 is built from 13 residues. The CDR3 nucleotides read TGTGCCAGCAGCAAGACAGGGGACCAGCCCCAGCATTTT. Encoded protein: CASSKTGDQPQHF.

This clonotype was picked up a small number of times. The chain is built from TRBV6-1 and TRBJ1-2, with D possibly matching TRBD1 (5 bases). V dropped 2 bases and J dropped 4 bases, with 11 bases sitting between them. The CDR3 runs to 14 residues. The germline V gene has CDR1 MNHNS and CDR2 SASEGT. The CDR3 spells CASSELAGAYGYTF. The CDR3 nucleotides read TGTGCCAGCAGTGAATTGGCCGGGGCCTATGGCTACACCTTC.

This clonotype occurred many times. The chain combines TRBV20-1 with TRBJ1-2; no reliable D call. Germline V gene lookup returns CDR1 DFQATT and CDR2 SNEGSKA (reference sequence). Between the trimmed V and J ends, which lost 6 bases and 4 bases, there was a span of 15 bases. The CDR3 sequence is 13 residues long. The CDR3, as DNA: TGCAGTGCCGGCGTAAGAGATAGCTATGGCTACACCTTC. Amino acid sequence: CSAGVRDSYGYTF.

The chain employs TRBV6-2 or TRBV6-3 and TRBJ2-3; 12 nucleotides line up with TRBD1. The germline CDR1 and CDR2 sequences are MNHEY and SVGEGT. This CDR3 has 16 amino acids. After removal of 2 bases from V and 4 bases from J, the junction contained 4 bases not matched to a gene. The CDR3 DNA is TGTGCCAGCAGTTACGGGACAGGGGGCGGGGCAGATACGCAGTATTTT. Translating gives CASSYGTGGGADTQYF.

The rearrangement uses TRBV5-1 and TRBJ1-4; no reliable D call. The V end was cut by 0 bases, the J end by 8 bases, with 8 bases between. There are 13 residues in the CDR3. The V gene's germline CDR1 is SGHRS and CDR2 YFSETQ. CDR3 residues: CASSLGPPEKLFF. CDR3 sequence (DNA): TGCGCCAGCAGCTTGGGTCCACCAGAAAAACTGTTTTTT. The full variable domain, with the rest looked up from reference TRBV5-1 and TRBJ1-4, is KAGVTQTPRYLIKTRGQQVTLSCSPISGHRSVSWYQQTPGQGLQFLFEYFSETQRNKGNFPGRFSGRQFSNSRSEMNVSTLELGDSALYLCASSLGPPEKLFFGSGTQLSVL.

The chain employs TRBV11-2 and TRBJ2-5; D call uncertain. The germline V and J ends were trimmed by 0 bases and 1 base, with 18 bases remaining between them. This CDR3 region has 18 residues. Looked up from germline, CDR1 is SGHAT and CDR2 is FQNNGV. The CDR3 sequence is CASSLEGPAIGSQETQYF. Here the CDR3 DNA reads TGTGCCAGCAGCTTAGAAGGTCCTGCCATAGGATCCCAAGAGACCCAGTACTTC.

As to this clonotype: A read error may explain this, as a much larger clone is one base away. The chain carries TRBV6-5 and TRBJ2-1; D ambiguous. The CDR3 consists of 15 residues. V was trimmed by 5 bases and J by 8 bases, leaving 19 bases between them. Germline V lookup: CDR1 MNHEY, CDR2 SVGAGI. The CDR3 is CASSRANLEGYEQFF. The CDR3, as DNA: TGTGCCAGCAGTCGGGCGAACCTAGAAGGTTATGAGCAGTTCTTC.

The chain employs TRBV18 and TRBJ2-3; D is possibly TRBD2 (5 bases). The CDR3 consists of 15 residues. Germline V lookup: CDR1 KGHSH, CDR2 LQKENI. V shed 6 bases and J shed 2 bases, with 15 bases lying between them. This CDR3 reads CASSWGPLVTDTQYF. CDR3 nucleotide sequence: TGTGCCAGCTCTTGGGGTCCACTAGTCACAGATACGCAGTATTTT.

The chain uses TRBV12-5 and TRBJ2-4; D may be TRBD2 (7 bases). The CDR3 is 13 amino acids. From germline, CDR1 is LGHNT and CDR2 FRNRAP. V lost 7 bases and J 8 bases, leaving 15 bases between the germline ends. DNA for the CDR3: TGTGCTAGTGCCCCCTGGGAGGGGGACATTCAGTACTTC. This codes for CASAPWEGDIQYF.

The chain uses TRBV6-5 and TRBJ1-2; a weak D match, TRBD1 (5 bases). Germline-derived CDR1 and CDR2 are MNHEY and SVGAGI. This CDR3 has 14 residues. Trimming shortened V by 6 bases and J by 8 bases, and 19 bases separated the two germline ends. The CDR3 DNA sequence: TGTGCCAGCAGCTCCAGTAAGGGGATTGGAGGCTACACCTTC. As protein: CASSSSKGIGGYTF.

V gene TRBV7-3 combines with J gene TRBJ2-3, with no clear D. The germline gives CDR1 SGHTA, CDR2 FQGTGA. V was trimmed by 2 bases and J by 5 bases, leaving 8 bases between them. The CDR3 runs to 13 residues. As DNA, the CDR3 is TGTGCCAGCAGCTTAGGACCCCGAGATACGCAGTATTTT. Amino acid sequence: CASSLGPRDTQYF. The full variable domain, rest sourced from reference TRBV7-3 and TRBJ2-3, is GAGVSQTPSNKVTEKGKYVELRCDPISGHTALYWYRQSLGQGPEFLIYFQGTGAADDSGLPNDRFFAVRPEGSVSTLKIQRTERGDSAVYLCASSLGPRDTQYFGPGTRLTVL.

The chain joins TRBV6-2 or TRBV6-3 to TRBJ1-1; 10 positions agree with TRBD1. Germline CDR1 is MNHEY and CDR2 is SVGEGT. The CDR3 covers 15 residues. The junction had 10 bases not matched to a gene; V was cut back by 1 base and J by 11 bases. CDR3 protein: CASSYFRQGAFGAFF. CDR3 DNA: TGTGCCAGCAGTTACTTCAGACAGGGGGCATTCGGGGCTTTCTTT.

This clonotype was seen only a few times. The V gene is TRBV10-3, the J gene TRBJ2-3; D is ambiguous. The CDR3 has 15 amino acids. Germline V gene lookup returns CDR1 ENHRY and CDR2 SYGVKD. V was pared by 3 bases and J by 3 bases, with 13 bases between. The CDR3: CAISDSRTMTDTQYF. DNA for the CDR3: TGTGCCATCAGTGACAGTAGAACTATGACAGATACGCAGTATTTT.

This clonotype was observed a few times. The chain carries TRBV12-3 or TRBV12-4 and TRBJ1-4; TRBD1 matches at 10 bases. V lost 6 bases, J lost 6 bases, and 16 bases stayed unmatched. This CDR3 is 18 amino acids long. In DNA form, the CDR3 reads TGTGCCAGCAGCCTCGACGGCGGGGCGACAGGGGGCTATGAAAAACTGTTTTTT. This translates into CASSLDGGATGGYEKLFF.